The rows below give T cell receptor beta chains drawn from one sample of a study of vaccination effects on CD4 cells after COVID-19. Antigens for these TCRs are unknown. This table comes from immunoSEQ multiplex PCR, and its TCRdb copy is limited to in-frame clones, with some not included. The data show approximately 37,000 clones, around 71% seen once. The sample in question was CD4+ T cells from PBMCs cultured without peptide, obtained after COVID-19 vaccination. These receptor sequences come from a human donor who received a COVID-19 vaccine. Each CDR3 is given with its conserved first and last residue. The D gene is left open where the match is weak. Clone size is given for some rows only: seen once, a few or many times, or a class if the clone is expanded.

cdr3_nt	cdr3_aa	j_call	clone_size	v_call	d_call
TGTGCCAGCAGCCTGCCGGGCTCCACCGAAAAGACCCAGTACTTC	CASSLPGSTEKTQYF	TRBJ2-5	NA	TRBV6-6	NA
TGTGCCAGCAGAGGCCAGCCCCAGCATTTT	CASRGQPQHF	TRBJ1-5	NA	TRBV3-1/TRBV3-2	NA
TGTGCCAGCAGTTACTTCCCGGGGGCGCGAGAATCACCCCTCCACTTT	CASSYFPGARESPLHF	TRBJ1-6	NA	TRBV6-5	NA
TGTGCCAGCAGCTTCACGTCTGTGGCAGAGCTAGCCAAAAACATTCAGTACTTC	CASSFTSVAELAKNIQYF	TRBJ2-4	once	TRBV5-4	NA
TGTGCCAGCAGCATAAACAATGAGCAGTTCTTC	CASSINNEQFF	TRBJ2-1	NA	TRBV5-6	NA
TGTGCCGTTCTCTCAATGGCTGGAAACACCATATATTTT	CAVLSMAGNTIYF	TRBJ1-3	NA	TRBV6-5	NA
TGTGCCAGCAGCCAACAGGGAAGCCTCTCTGGAAACACCATATATTTT	CASSQQGSLSGNTIYF	TRBJ1-3	NA	TRBV7-9	NA
TGCGCCAGCAGTGAGCTGGACCGATACGAGCAGTACTTC	CASSELDRYEQYF	TRBJ2-7	NA	TRBV10-1	NA
TGTGCCAGCTCACAGGGAAGCTTCTACGAGCAGTACTTC	CASSQGSFYEQYF	TRBJ2-7	NA	TRBV18	NA
TGCGCCAGCAGTCCCCTTCCCCTGGCGGGGGGGTCCCCCTTTAGCACAGATACGCAGTATTTT	CASSPLPLAGGSPFSTDTQYF	TRBJ2-3	NA	TRBV4-1	TRBD2
TGTGCCAGCAGTGCCCAACCCGGACAGGTCTATGGCTACACCTTC	CASSAQPGQVYGYTF	TRBJ1-2	medium-sized	TRBV2	TRBD1
TGTGCCAGCAGTTTTAGCGGGACCCCAGATACGCAGTATTTT	CASSFSGTPDTQYF	TRBJ2-3	few	TRBV7-9	TRBD2
TGCGCCAGCAGCCCGGGACTAGCGGAGGGCGCAGATACGCAGTATTTT	CASSPGLAEGADTQYF	TRBJ2-3	NA	TRBV5-1	TRBD2
TGCGCCAGCAGCCAAGCGTGGGGACGGCGCACAGATACGCAGTATTTT	CASSQAWGRRTDTQYF	TRBJ2-3	NA	TRBV4-1	NA
TGTGCCACCAGCAGAGATCCGACGGACATTCAGTACTTC	CATSRDPTDIQYF	TRBJ2-4	once	TRBV15	NA
TGTGCCAGCAGTGAAGTCGTGTCCTACGAGCAGTACTTC	CASSEVVSYEQYF	TRBJ2-7	NA	TRBV2	NA
TGTGCCAGCAGCTCGACAGGGCCCTATGGCTACACCTTC	CASSSTGPYGYTF	TRBJ1-2	NA	TRBV5-4	TRBD1
TGCGCCAGCAGCCAAGAGGACCCCAATCTTGGGACCGGGGAGCTGTTTTTT	CASSQEDPNLGTGELFF	TRBJ2-2	few	TRBV4-1	NA
TGTGCCAGCAATAATCGAGGGCAGGGGACCACAGATACGCAGTATTTT	CASNNRGQGTTDTQYF	TRBJ2-3	NA	TRBV5-6	NA
TGTGCCAGCAGTGAACTGGGACAACTCGGGAACAACTATGGCTACACCTTC	CASSELGQLGNNYGYTF	TRBJ1-2	few	TRBV6-1	NA
TGTGCCAGCTCACCACCGACAGGGACAGATACGCAGTATTTT	CASSPPTGTDTQYF	TRBJ2-3	NA	TRBV18	TRBD1
TGTGCCAGCAGCTATAGAGGGACTAGGGAGAATGAGCAGTTCTTC	CASSYRGTRENEQFF	TRBJ2-1	once	TRBV11-3	TRBD2
TGTGCCACCAGTGACGTTCTGAACACTGAAGCTTTCTTT	CATSDVLNTEAFF	TRBJ1-1	NA	TRBV24-1	NA
TGTGCCAGCAGTTACGAGACTACCGTCACCGGGGAGCTGTTTTTT	CASSYETTVTGELFF	TRBJ2-2	few	TRBV27	NA